These 13 T cell receptor beta chains were sequenced from one sample in a study of T cell responses to AZD1222 COVID-19 vaccine. Libraries were prepared by immunoSEQ multiplex PCR; TCRdb keeps only in-frame clonotypes and omits some of them. The sample lists over 150,000 clones, 90% to 95% occurring once. The source was peripheral blood, collected 28 days after the second dose of the MenACWY control vaccine. These receptors were collected from an adult who received the MenACWY meningococcal vaccine as a control.

V is TRBV7-8 and J is TRBJ1-3; no clear D gene. Germline-derived CDR1 and CDR2 are SGHVS and FQNEAQ. Between the trimmed V and J ends, which lost 2 bases and 2 bases, there was a span of 13 bases. CDR3 size: 16 residues. The CDR3 here is CASSLKGFMAGNTIYF. The CDR3 DNA reads TGTGCCAGCAGCTTAAAGGGCTTCATGGCTGGAAACACCATATATTTT.

The V and J genes are TRBV29-1 and TRBJ1-2; D is uncertain. Trimming stripped 4 bases from V and 2 bases from J, with 8 bases between. From germline, CDR1 is SQVTM and CDR2 ANQGSEA. This CDR3 is 12 amino acids long. The CDR3 DNA sequence: TGCAGCGTTGGTGAGCCAAACTATGGCTACACCTTC. This gives the protein CSVGEPNYGYTF.

This sequence joins TRBV19 and TRBJ1-5, with D possibly TRBD1 on 5 matching bases. V was clipped by 3 bases and J by 2 bases, with 20 bases between them. The CDR3 sequence is 18 residues long. The V gene's germline CDR1 is LNHDA and CDR2 SQIVND (reference sequence). The CDR3 sequence: CASSMGPIGAVGNQPQHF. In nucleotides, the CDR3 is TGTGCCAGTAGTATGGGACCAATAGGCGCGGTGGGCAATCAGCCCCAGCATTTT.

The chain carries TRBV2 and TRBJ2-7; 8 positions match TRBD1. Per germline, CDR1 SNHLY and CDR2 FYNNEI. V shed 6 bases, J shed 2 bases, and the junction held 6 bases outside the gene matches. The CDR3 consists of 14 residues. This CDR3 reads CASRRTGWAYEQYF. CDR3 sequence (DNA): TGTGCCAGCAGACGGACAGGGTGGGCCTACGAGCAGTACTTC.

The rearrangement joins TRBV7-3 to TRBJ2-5; tentative D call: TRBD2 (6 bases). The CDR3 covers 14 residues. V shed 2 bases and J shed 4 bases, with 11 bases lying between them. Looked up from germline, CDR1 is SGHTA and CDR2 is FQGTGA. CDR3 coding DNA: TGTGCCAGCAGCTTAGCGGGGTCGGGAGAGACCCAGTACTTC. This encodes CASSLAGSGETQYF.

The chain combines TRBV5-1 with TRBJ1-1, with D maybe TRBD1 (5 bases). Germline V lookup: CDR1 SGHRS, CDR2 YFSETQ. Trimming took off 0 bases at V and 8 bases at J, with 14 bases between the two ends. The CDR3 is made up of 14 amino acids. The CDR3 reads CASSLVGQGKEAFF. CDR3 DNA sequence: TGCGCCAGCAGCTTGGTTGGGCAGGGTAAGGAAGCTTTCTTT.

In regard to this clone: In the same sample, other DNA sequences code for this CDR3. This chain connects TRBV19 to TRBJ1-1; 7 nucleotides match TRBD1. This CDR3 is 13 amino acids long. Germline V gives CDR1 LNHDA, CDR2 SQIVND (reference sequence). V lost 3 bases and J lost 6; bases outside the gene matches: 4. Here the CDR3 DNA reads TGTGCCAGTAGTATCTTTCAGGGGGCTGAAGCTTTCTTT. It yields the protein CASSIFQGAEAFF.

The chain combines TRBV25-1 with TRBJ2-3; TRBD2 agrees at 9 bases. Germline V gene lookup returns CDR1 MGHDK and CDR2 SYGVNS. The CDR3 is 17 residues long. The V segment lost 5 bases and the J segment 1 base; nucleotides outside the gene matches: 10. The CDR3 loop reads CASSYGGGALGTDTQYF. DNA of the CDR3: TGTGCCAGCAGTTACGGCGGGGGGGCCCTCGGCACAGATACGCAGTATTTT.

The rearrangement joins TRBV30 to TRBJ1-3, with D unresolved. The CDR3 has 15 residues. V lost 0 bases and J 2 bases, leaving 11 bases between the germline ends. Germline lookup yields CDR1 GTSNPN and CDR2 SVGIG (reference sequence). In DNA, the CDR3 is TGTGCCTGGAGTGTAGTTGGAGGTGCTGGAAACACCATATATTTT. Protein product: CAWSVVGGAGNTIYF. Based on the CDR3 plus reference TRBV30 and TRBJ1-3, the full variable domain is SQTIHQWPATLVQPVGSPLSLECTVEGTSNPNLYWYRQAAGRGLQLLFYSVGIGQISSEVPQNLSASRPQDRQFILSSKKLLLSDSGFYLCAWSVVGGAGNTIYFGEGSWLTVV.

The chain combines TRBV19 with TRBJ1-6; weak D call: TRBD1 (5 bases). This CDR3 is built from 12 residues. Germline CDR1 is LNHDA and CDR2 is SQIVND (reference sequence). V lost 6 bases and J 10 bases, leaving 10 bases between the germline ends. The CDR3 is CASRTGGSPLHF. The CDR3 DNA reads as TGTGCCAGTAGGACGGGGGGGTCACCCCTCCACTTT.

As DNA, the CDR3 is TGTGCCAGCAGCCAAGTGCGCGGAGCCGATGGCTACACCTTC. Translated, it gives CASSQVRGADGYTF. The rearrangement links TRBV3-1 (or the pseudogene TRBV3-2) to TRBJ1-2, with D uncertain. The CDR3 runs to 14 residues. Germline-derived CDR1 and CDR2 are LGHDT and YNNKEL (reference sequence). Trimming stripped 1 base from V and 6 bases from J, with 12 bases between.

V is TRBV9 and J is TRBJ1-5; 7 bases agree with TRBD1. After removal of 3 bases from V and 1 base from J, the junction contained 4 bases not matched to a gene. In germline, CDR1 is SGDLS, CDR2 YYNGEE. The CDR3 is 15 residues long. The CDR3 reads CASSASGQSNQPQHF. CDR3 coding DNA: TGTGCCAGCAGCGCCTCGGGACAGAGCAATCAGCCCCAGCATTTT.

The chain couples TRBV6-5 to TRBJ2-7; D is possibly TRBD1 (6 bases). The germline V gene encodes CDR1 MNHEY and CDR2 SVGAGI. This CDR3 region has 15 residues. V lost 6 bases and J 3 bases, leaving 18 bases between the germline ends. CDR3 nucleotides: TGTGCCAGCAGCCTACAGGGTTATGGTCTCTACGAGCAGTACTTC. It encodes CASSLQGYGLYEQYF.